Below are 28 T cell receptor beta chains sequenced from a single sample in a study of blood T cell repertoires in COVID-19. The table came from immunoSEQ multiplex PCR; TCRdb's copy has only in-frame clones and leaves some out. The table lists under 200,000 clones, about 88% of them singletons. The sample taken for sequencing was PBMCs or T cells enriched from blood (not recorded which). The receptors stem from a woman aged 35 to 49 in a cohort exposed to, infected with or recovered from COVID-19 (not recorded which).

The V gene is TRBV6-2 or TRBV6-3, the J gene TRBJ1-2; 7 positions agree with TRBD1. This CDR3 region has 14 residues. V shed 5 bases and J 4 bases; nucleotides not matched to a gene: 7. CDR1 and CDR2 from the germline V gene are MNHEY and SVGEGT. The CDR3 DNA is TGTGCCAGCAGTGACACGACAGGGATCTATGGCTACACCTTC. It encodes CASSDTTGIYGYTF.

The chain is built from TRBV11-3 and TRBJ1-1, with 7 bases that match TRBD1. The germline V gene has CDR1 SGHNT and CDR2 YENEEA. CDR3 length: 14 amino acids. Unmatched junction bases numbered 7, after V lost 5 bases and J lost 4 bases. This chain's CDR3 is CASSHRQGVTEAFF. CDR3 DNA sequence: TGTGCCAGCAGCCACCGACAGGGAGTCACTGAAGCTTTCTTT. Full variable domain (missing parts from reference TRBV11-3 and TRBJ1-1): EAGVVQSPRYKIIEKKQPVAFWCNPISGHNTLYWYLQNLGQGPELLIRYENEEAVDDSQLPKDRFSAERLKGVDSTLKIQPAELGDSAVYLCASSHRQGVTEAFFGQGTRLTVV.

The table lists this clone with a count of one. The V call is TRBV11-2, the J call TRBJ2-5, with 9 bases lining up with TRBD1. The CDR3 contains 14 residues. CDR1 SGHAT and CDR2 FQNNGV come from the germline V gene. The J segment lost 4 bases and the V segment lost 4 bases, leaving 4 bases of the junction unmatched. CDR3: CASSSPTGGETQYF. The CDR3 nucleotides read TGTGCCAGCAGCTCCCCGACAGGGGGAGAGACCCAGTACTTC.

The chain recombines TRBV27 with TRBJ1-2, with TRBD1 as a possible D gene (5 bases). Germline V lookup: CDR1 MNHEY, CDR2 SMNVEV (reference sequence). Trimming pared 6 bases from V and 7 bases from J, leaving 15 bases between. The CDR3 consists of 13 residues. CDR3 DNA: TGTGCCAGCAGCGTGCGGGGGTCGGGTGGCTACACCTTC. This gives the protein CASSVRGSGGYTF.

The gene calls are TRBV11-3 and TRBJ1-1; D remains ambiguous. The ends were cut back, 5 bases at V and 5 bases at J, with 21 bases in the middle. Germline CDR1 and CDR2: SGHNT and YENEEA. The CDR3 has 16 amino acids. The CDR3 DNA reads as TGTGCCAGCAGCCCACCGGAACGGTTGGGAGGAACTGAAGCTTTCTTT. It codes for CASSPPERLGGTEAFF.

In DNA, the CDR3 is TGCGCCAGCAGCTTGGTTCCTAGCGGGGCCGGTGAGCAGTTCTTC. Its protein is CASSLVPSGAGEQFF. This rearrangement joins TRBV5-1 to TRBJ2-1, with 9 bases that match TRBD2. This CDR3 comprises 15 residues. Germline loops: CDR1 SGHRS, CDR2 YFSETQ. Trimming cost V 0 bases and J 9 bases; bases outside gene matches: 7.

This clone was picked up many times. The chain links TRBV7-9 to TRBJ1-2; 9 bases are shared with TRBD1. This CDR3 spans 17 amino acids. V dropped 5 bases and J dropped 4; count of bases not matched to a gene: 14. The V gene's germline CDR1 is SEHNR and CDR2 FQNEAQ (reference sequence). The CDR3 coding sequence is TGTGCCAGCAGCGCCACGTTAGTCACAGGGGGCTTCTATGGCTACACCTTC. Translation: CASSATLVTGGFYGYTF.

This chain links TRBV2 with TRBJ2-7, with D perhaps TRBD1 (6 bases). Germline values: CDR1 SNHLY, CDR2 FYNNEI. Trimming shortened V by 7 bases and J by 0 bases, and 13 bases separated the two germline ends. The CDR3 consists of 14 residues. The CDR3 coding sequence is TGTGCCAGCACTTATAGGGGGAGCTCCTACGAGCAGTACTTC. Translated: CASTYRGSSYEQYF.

This chain uses TRBV9 with TRBJ2-1; 10 bases match TRBD1. V lost 0 bases and J lost 7; bases outside the gene matches: 7. The CDR3 has 16 residues. Germline CDR1 and CDR2: SGDLS and YYNGEE. This CDR3 is CASSVVGTGAWNEQFF. CDR3 sequence (DNA): TGTGCCAGCAGCGTAGTAGGGACAGGGGCGTGGAATGAGCAGTTCTTC.

The chain combines TRBV10-3 with TRBJ1-1; D gene ambiguous. The CDR3 spans 14 residues. V was cut by 0 bases and J by 4 bases, with 9 bases left in between. Germline CDR1 reads ENHRY; CDR2 reads SYGVKD. The CDR3 DNA sequence: TGTGCCATCAGTGAGTCGTCACGCGGCACTGAAGCTTTCTTT. Translation: CAISESSRGTEAFF.

The chain couples TRBV25-1 to TRBJ1-2; D gene ambiguous. Germline CDR1 reads MGHDK; CDR2 reads SYGVNS. The CDR3 contains 11 residues. Between the trimmed V and J ends, which lost 8 bases and 5 bases, there was a span of 9 bases. The CDR3 is CASRGVYGYTF. The CDR3 coding sequence is TGTGCCAGCCGAGGAGTATATGGCTACACCTTC.

The V and J genes are TRBV4-1 and TRBJ2-7; D perhaps matches TRBD2 (5 bases). This CDR3 comprises 15 residues. The germline V gene has CDR1 MGHRA and CDR2 YSYEKL. Trimming removed 1 base at V and 4 bases at J, with 14 bases between. CDR3 amino acids: CASSQVQQRTYEQYF. The CDR3 nucleotides read TGCGCCAGCAGCCAAGTTCAACAGCGGACTTACGAGCAGTACTTC.

J is TRBJ2-3 and V is TRBV27; 11 bases line up with TRBD2. Trimming took 2 bases from V and 4 from J; bases not matched to a gene: 5. CDR1 MNHEY and CDR2 SMNVEV come from the germline V gene (reference sequence). CDR3 length: 16 amino acids. In DNA form, the CDR3 reads TGTGCCAGCAGTTTAGTTAGCGGGAGGGCCCCAGATACGCAGTATTTT. This codes for CASSLVSGRAPDTQYF.

The sample holds a few counts of this clone. The CDR3, as DNA: TGTGCCAGCAGCCGTACAATCTACGAGCAGTACTTC. This encodes CASSRTIYEQYF. This chain links TRBV5-6 with TRBJ2-7; D remains ambiguous. The V end was cut by 4 bases, the J end by 3 bases, with 8 bases between. The CDR3 spans 12 residues. Germline CDR1 SGHDT, CDR2 YYEEEE.

The chain combines TRBV29-1 with TRBJ2-1, with 13 bases matching TRBD2. Per the germline V gene, CDR1 is SQVTM and CDR2 is ANQGSEA. The CDR3 extends over 18 amino acids. CDR3 region: CTQRVTSGRARYWNEQFF. The CDR3, as DNA: TGCACCCAGAGGGTAACTAGCGGGAGGGCCCGCTATTGGAATGAGCAGTTCTTC.

The chain carries TRBV11-2 and TRBJ2-3, with 9 nucleotides matching TRBD2. Germline V gene data show CDR1 as SGHAT and CDR2 as FQNNGV. CDR3 length equals 19 residues. After removal of 1 base from V and 5 bases from J, the junction contained 16 bases not matched to a gene. CDR3 in amino acids: CASSLVASGTRGPRDTQYF. The CDR3 DNA follows: TGTGCCAGCAGCTTAGTCGCTAGCGGGACGCGAGGGCCGCGAGATACGCAGTATTTT.

J is TRBJ2-1 and V is TRBV19; tentative D call: TRBD1 (6 bases). This CDR3 comprises 12 residues. V was trimmed by 4 bases and J by 10 bases, leaving 11 bases between them. Germline V gives CDR1 LNHDA, CDR2 SQIVND (reference sequence). The CDR3 sequence is CASSTNRDEQFF. The CDR3 DNA is TGTGCCAGTAGTACAAACAGGGACGAGCAGTTCTTC.

There are a few counts of this clone. The rearrangement links TRBV11-2 to TRBJ1-2, with 8 nucleotides matching TRBD1. This CDR3 is 15 amino acids long. Germline V gives CDR1 SGHAT, CDR2 FQNNGV. Trimming removed 1 base from V and 10 bases from J; junction bases left unmatched: 11. In DNA, the CDR3 is TGTGCCAGCAGCTTAGGGACAGGGATCCTATATTTCTACACCTTC. Protein sequence: CASSLGTGILYFYTF.

This sequence joins TRBV5-6 and TRBJ1-6; D is uncertain. Germline V CDR1 and CDR2: SGHDT, YYEEEE. CDR3 length: 17 residues. V was cut by 0 bases and J by 0 bases, with 10 bases left in between. In DNA form, the CDR3 reads TGTGCCAGCAGCTTGGTCGGTTCGAGCTCCTATAATTCACCCCTCCACTTT. Amino acid sequence: CASSLVGSSSYNSPLHF.

CDR3 DNA: TGTGCCAGCAGCCTCCGTCTTACCGGGACAGGGATCACAGATACGCAGTATTTT. It encodes CASSLRLTGTGITDTQYF. The V gene is TRBV7-9, the J gene TRBJ2-3, with TRBD1 matching over 9 bases. This CDR3 has 18 residues. V was clipped by 5 bases and J by 2 bases; unmatched bases: 14. Germline loops: CDR1 SEHNR, CDR2 FQNEAQ (reference sequence).

In its sample, this clone was seen once. The rearrangement uses TRBV4-1 and TRBJ1-2, with 11 bases aligning to TRBD1. Trimming removed 3 bases from V and 4 bases from J; junction bases left unmatched: 4. CDR3 length: 15 residues. Per germline, CDR1 MGHRA and CDR2 YSYEKL. CDR3 coding DNA: TGCGCCAGCAGCCAGAGGACAGGGGGCACCTATGGCTACACCTTC. This codes for CASSQRTGGTYGYTF.

The rearrangement links TRBV6-6 to TRBJ1-1; 8 bases are a match to TRBD1. The CDR3 has 13 residues. V trimming: 6 bases; J trimming: 5 bases; junction bases outside the gene matches: 5. The germline V gene has CDR1 MNHNY and CDR2 SVGAGI (reference sequence). The CDR3 DNA sequence: TGTGCCAGCAGCCCTCAGGGGGCTACTGAAGCTTTCTTT. Its translation: CASSPQGATEAFF.

The chain joins TRBV5-1 to TRBJ2-1; a weak D match, TRBD2 (6 bases). Germline V gene data show CDR1 as SGHRS and CDR2 as YFSETQ. The CDR3 is 14 amino acids. Deletions cut 2 bases from V and 3 bases from J, with 9 bases between. The CDR3 is CASSFRDFYNEQFF. The CDR3 DNA reads TGCGCCAGCAGCTTCCGGGACTTCTACAATGAGCAGTTCTTC.

The gene calls are TRBV27 and TRBJ1-2, with D perhaps matching TRBD1 (5 bases). Trimming left V 4 bases short and J 4 bases short, with 19 bases between. The CDR3 is 16 amino acids. Germline V gene data show CDR1 as MNHEY and CDR2 as SMNVEV (reference sequence). The CDR3 nucleotides read TGTGCCAGCAGTTCCTTCCCCGACAGCGCGTTCTATGGCTACACCTTC. Translating gives CASSSFPDSAFYGYTF.

V usage is TRBV7-6 and J usage is TRBJ2-3; 15 bases are a match to TRBD2. This CDR3 is 16 amino acids long. Trimming removed 5 bases from V and 4 bases from J; junction bases left unmatched: 4. Germline CDR1 and CDR2: SGHVS and FNYEAQ. This chain's CDR3 is CASSPGLAGGPDTQYF. CDR3 in DNA: TGTGCCAGCAGCCCGGGACTAGCGGGAGGACCAGATACGCAGTATTTT.

The chain carries TRBV27 and TRBJ2-1; possibly TRBD2 for D (6 bases). CDR3 length equals 13 residues. Germline values: CDR1 MNHEY, CDR2 SMNVEV (reference sequence). Between the trimmed V and J ends, which lost 4 bases and 7 bases, there was a span of 11 bases. CDR3 region: CASSWAGGNEQFF. CDR3 sequence (DNA): TGTGCCAGCAGTTGGGCCGGAGGGAATGAGCAGTTCTTC.

This clone has a single count. DNA for the CDR3: TGTGCCAGCAGCTTCAGACAGGGTTGGGACACTGAAGCTTTCTTT. Translation gives CASSFRQGWDTEAFF. This chain uses TRBV5-5 with TRBJ1-1; 7 positions match TRBD1. This CDR3 has 15 amino acids. V shed 2 bases and J 3 bases; nucleotides not matched to a gene: 7. Germline CDR1 reads SGHKS; CDR2 reads YYEKEE (reference sequence).

This clone showed up just a few times. The chain employs TRBV29-1 and TRBJ2-7, with D tentatively TRBD1 (6 bases). Trimming cost V 7 bases and J 3 bases, with 19 bases left between them. This CDR3 contains 14 residues. Germline values: CDR1 SQVTM, CDR2 ANQGSEA. CDR3 residues: CSARGGPAIYEQYF. CDR3 nucleotide sequence: TGCAGCGCACGAGGGGGACCCGCGATCTACGAGCAGTACTTC.